The 2 T cell receptor beta chains in this list originate from one sample, sequenced in a study of OX40 agonist ivuxolimab in advanced cancers. The assay was immunoSEQ multiplex PCR, and TCRdb's table has in-frame clones only and misses some. The repertoire holds approximately 44,000 clones, with approximately 91% as singletons. This sample comprised CD4+ or CD8+ T cells sorted from blood, obtained in a trial of the OX40 agonist ivuxolimab. These receptors were obtained from an adult with an advanced solid tumor such as melanoma, head and neck, liver or kidney cancer.

Here the CDR3 reads CASRRDRVANTIYF. CDR3 nucleotides: TGTGCCAGCAGAAGGGACAGGGTGGCAAACACCATATATTTT. The rearrangement uses TRBV28 and TRBJ1-3, with TRBD1 matching 9 bases. The CDR3 has 14 amino acids. V shed 6 bases, J shed 6 bases, and the junction held 6 bases outside the gene matches. Germline CDR1 is MDHEN and CDR2 is SYDVKM.

The chain employs TRBV27 and TRBJ1-2; the D gene is possibly TRBD1 (6 bases). CDR3 length: 14 residues. V gave up 5 bases and J gave up 7 bases, with 17 bases separating them. Germline values: CDR1 MNHEY, CDR2 SMNVEV (reference sequence). This CDR3 reads CASSPGRGNAGYTF. The CDR3 DNA is TGTGCCAGCAGTCCCGGTAGGGGGAACGCTGGCTACACCTTC.